This passage covers 25 T cell receptor beta chains from one sample sequenced in a study of PD-1 blockade in classical Hodgkin lymphoma. Every single patient, without exception, relapsed after autologous stem cell transplantation, and brentuximab vedotin exposure varied. Libraries were prepared by immunoSEQ multiplex PCR; TCRdb keeps only in-frame clonotypes and omits some of them. The table lists tens of thousands of clones, around 71% of them singletons. Sequencing used peripheral blood mononuclear cells (PBMCs), obtained at baseline. The receptor set was obtained from a human donor with classical Hodgkin lymphoma.

By sample fraction, this clone is medium-sized. The chain couples TRBV9 to TRBJ2-1; D is ambiguous. The CDR3 covers 15 residues. Germline V gene data show CDR1 as SGDLS and CDR2 as YYNGEE. Trimming took off 0 bases at V and 4 bases at J, with 11 bases between the two ends. In DNA form, the CDR3 reads TGTGCCAGCAGCGTAGCTGGAGCGCCGTACAATGAGCAGTTCTTC. The encoded protein is CASSVAGAPYNEQFF. The complete variable domain, with remaining parts taken from reference TRBV9 and TRBJ2-1, reads DSGVTQTPKHLITATGQRVTLRCSPRSGDLSVYWYQQSLDQGLQFLIQYYNGEERAKGNILERFSAQQFPDLHSELNLSSLELGDSALYFCASSVAGAPYNEQFFGPGTRLTVL.

The chain couples TRBV5-1 to TRBJ1-1; D remains unclear. Between the trimmed V and J ends, which lost 4 bases and 6 bases, there was a span of 16 bases. This CDR3 region has 14 residues. Looked up from germline, CDR1 is SGHRS and CDR2 is YFSETQ. Here the CDR3 DNA reads TGCGCCAGCAGCGCCGGAACACAGCACCCTGAAGCTTTCTTT. Protein sequence: CASSAGTQHPEAFF.

The CDR3 DNA follows: TGTGCCAGCAGCCCGGGCACGACAGGGCTAGGGTACAATGAGCAGTTCTTC. Protein: CASSPGTTGLGYNEQFF. This chain joins TRBV7-6 and TRBJ2-1; 7 bases fit TRBD1. This CDR3 spans 17 amino acids. CDR1 SGHVS and CDR2 FNYEAQ come from the germline V gene. Trimming cost V 5 bases and J 4 bases; bases outside gene matches: 14. Combining the CDR3 with reference TRBV7-6 and TRBJ2-1 gives the whole variable domain GAGVSQSPRYKVTKRGQDVALRCDPISGHVSLYWYRQALGQGPEFLTYFNYEAQQDKSGLPNDRFSAERPEGSISTLTIQRTEQRDSAMYRCASSPGTTGLGYNEQFFGPGTRLTVL.

J is TRBJ2-5 and V is TRBV12-5; D possibly corresponds to TRBD2 (5 bases). From germline, CDR1 is LGHNT and CDR2 FRNRAP. Trimming removed 6 bases at V and 6 bases at J, with 23 bases between. The CDR3 loop spans 16 amino acids. CDR3: CASGPPLASGRKTQYF. The CDR3 nucleotides are TGTGCTAGTGGACCACCCCTAGCCAGTGGGCGAAAGACCCAGTACTTC.

The chain uses TRBV4-3 and TRBJ2-7, with D perhaps matching TRBD1 or TRBD2 (6 bases each). Per the germline V gene, CDR1 is LGHNA and CDR2 is YSLEER. Trimming removed 0 bases from V and 2 bases from J, with 17 bases in between. The CDR3 is 17 amino acids. DNA for the CDR3: TGCGCCAGCAGCCAAGAATGGCTCTGGGGGGCCGCCTACGAGCAGTACTTC. This codes for CASSQEWLWGAAYEQYF.

V gene TRBV10-3 combines with J gene TRBJ1-1; D is ambiguous. Per the germline V gene, CDR1 is ENHRY and CDR2 is SYGVKD. The CDR3 sequence is 14 residues long. V shed 10 bases and J shed 0 bases, with 15 bases lying between them. This CDR3 reads CATHAQGVNTEAFF. In DNA form, the CDR3 reads TGTGCCACCCACGCCCAAGGCGTGAACACTGAAGCTTTCTTT.

V is TRBV29-1 and J is TRBJ1-1, with a tentative D call TRBD1 (5 bases). CDR3 length equals 12 residues. Germline lookup yields CDR1 SQVTM and CDR2 ANQGSEA. The germline V and J ends were trimmed by 4 bases and 6 bases, with 12 bases remaining between them. This CDR3 is CSVGMGGAEAFF. CDR3 nucleotides: TGCAGCGTTGGCATGGGGGGGGCTGAAGCTTTCTTT.

The V and J genes are TRBV9 and TRBJ1-3; D unclear. The CDR3 covers 16 residues. The germline gives CDR1 SGDLS, CDR2 YYNGEE. Trimming took 0 bases from V and 0 from J, leaving 10 bases between them. CDR3 DNA: TGTGCCAGCAGCGTAGAAGTGGGCCTCTCTGGAAACACCATATATTTT. Encoded protein: CASSVEVGLSGNTIYF.

This clone came up once. This CDR3 is CASSLGHLATNEKLFF. CDR3 DNA sequence: TGTGCCAGCAGCTTGGGGCACCTTGCAACTAATGAAAAACTGTTTTTT. The genes are TRBV5-4 and TRBJ1-4; D unresolved. This CDR3 region has 16 residues. The germline V gene has CDR1 SGHNT and CDR2 YYREEE (reference sequence). V lost 0 bases to trimming and J lost 0 bases, with 9 bases between them.

The chain links TRBV18 to TRBJ2-7; weak D call: TRBD2 (6 bases). This CDR3 is built from 14 residues. The germline V gene encodes CDR1 KGHSH and CDR2 LQKENI. Trimming took 6 bases from V and 2 from J, leaving 14 bases between them. CDR3 sequence: CASSAPGDPYEQYF. The CDR3 DNA reads TGTGCCAGCTCCGCGCCGGGGGACCCCTACGAGCAGTACTTC. The full variable domain, rest sourced from reference TRBV18 and TRBJ2-7, is NAGVMQNPRHLVRRRGQEARLRCSPMKGHSHVYWYRQLPEEGLKFMVYLQKENIIDESGMPKERFSAEFPKEGPSILRIQQVVRGDSAAYFCASSAPGDPYEQYFGPGTRLTVT.

This clone was observed a handful of times. The chain couples TRBV7-3 to TRBJ2-2; TRBD1 matches at 7 bases. V was pared by 4 bases and J by 1 base, with 12 bases of the junction left unmatched. This CDR3 contains 18 residues. Germline values: CDR1 SGHTA, CDR2 FQGTGA. CDR3 nucleotide sequence: TGTGCCAGCAGCTCACAGGGACACCGGACAGGGAACACCGGGGAGCTGTTTTTT. This gives the protein CASSSQGHRTGNTGELFF.

This sequence joins TRBV9 and TRBJ2-1; 9 bases match TRBD1. J gave up 8 bases and V 3 bases, and 6 bases lay outside the gene matches. CDR1 is SGDLS, CDR2 YYNGEE, per germline. This CDR3 comprises 14 residues. The CDR3 sequence is CASSAGTGNYEQFF. Here the CDR3 DNA reads TGTGCCAGCAGCGCCGGGACAGGGAATTATGAGCAGTTCTTC.

The chain combines TRBV27 with TRBJ2-7; D unclear. Trimming stripped 5 bases from V and 2 bases from J, with 10 bases between. The CDR3 consists of 13 residues. CDR1 is MNHEY and CDR2 is SMNVEV in the germline V gene (reference sequence). As DNA, the CDR3 is TGTGCCAGCAGTATTAGTTATACCTACGAGCAGTACTTC. Translating gives CASSISYTYEQYF.

The rearrangement uses TRBV18 and TRBJ1-2; the D is unclear. Between the trimmed V and J ends, which lost 0 bases and 2 bases, there was a span of 13 bases. Looked up from germline, CDR1 is KGHSH and CDR2 is LQKENI. The CDR3 has 16 amino acids. The CDR3 coding sequence is TGTGCCAGCTCACCACCTCTCCAGATCAACAACTATGGCTACACCTTC. As protein: CASSPPLQINNYGYTF.

This chain joins TRBV7-3 and TRBJ1-1; 7 positions match TRBD1. Germline V gives CDR1 SGHTA, CDR2 FQGTGA. V was pared by 5 bases and J by 7 bases, with 7 bases of the junction left unmatched. The CDR3 is 13 residues long. CDR3 bases: TGTGCCAGCAGCCCATTGGGACAGCTTGAAGCTTTCTTT. Amino acids: CASSPLGQLEAFF.

The chain combines TRBV27 with TRBJ1-1; TRBD1 matches at 8 bases. CDR1 and CDR2 from the germline V gene are MNHEY and SMNVEV (reference sequence). The CDR3 extends over 13 amino acids. V shed 5 bases and J 5 bases; nucleotides not matched to a gene: 4. CDR3 in amino acids: CASSLQGVTEAFF. The CDR3, as DNA: TGTGCCAGCAGTCTACAGGGGGTGACTGAAGCTTTCTTT.

The chain couples TRBV7-8 to TRBJ2-1; 7 positions match TRBD1. Per germline, CDR1 SGHVS and CDR2 FQNEAQ. The V gene end was trimmed by 5 bases and the J gene end by 3 bases; junction bases not matched to a gene: 10. The CDR3 loop spans 16 amino acids. The CDR3 nucleotides are TGTGCCAGCAGCCCCCGGACAGGCCCTTTCTACAATGAGCAGTTCTTC. Residues: CASSPRTGPFYNEQFF.

This clone is a singleton in its sample. V usage is TRBV7-2 and J usage is TRBJ1-1; unclear D gene. The germline CDR1 and CDR2 sequences are SGHTA and FQGNSA. The V gene lost 2 bases and the J gene lost 0 bases, with 4 bases spanning the gap. The CDR3 spans 13 residues. The CDR3 coding sequence is TGTGCCAGCAGCTTATCAGTGAACACTGAAGCTTTCTTT. Translating it yields CASSLSVNTEAFF. The whole variable domain, filled in from reference TRBV7-2 and TRBJ1-1, reads GAGVSQSPSNKVTEKGKDVELRCDPISGHTALYWYRQSLGQGLEFLIYFQGNSAPDKSGLPSDRFSAERTGGSVSTLTIQRTQQEDSAVYLCASSLSVNTEAFFGQGTRLTVV.

The chain couples TRBV7-2 to TRBJ2-7; perhaps TRBD1 as D (5 bases). The V and J ends lost 1 base and 2 bases respectively, with 9 bases between them. Germline lookup yields CDR1 SGHTA and CDR2 FQGNSA. The length of the CDR3 is 14 residues. The CDR3 protein is CASSLDPGTYEQYF. CDR3 nucleotide sequence: TGTGCCAGCAGCTTAGATCCAGGGACCTACGAGCAGTACTTC.

The chain employs TRBV4-2 and TRBJ1-1; D is possibly TRBD1 (5 bases). Germline V gene sequence: CDR1 LGHNA, CDR2 YNFKEQ. Trimming removed 5 bases from V and 3 bases from J, with 10 bases in between. CDR3 length: 13 amino acids. The CDR3 here is CASSVKQDTEAFF. Here the CDR3 DNA reads TGTGCCAGCAGCGTAAAACAGGACACTGAAGCTTTCTTT.

The rearrangement links TRBV2 to TRBJ1-5, with TRBD1 identical over 7 bases. Trimming took 4 bases from V and 4 from J; bases not matched to a gene: 13. Germline V gene lookup returns CDR1 SNHLY and CDR2 FYNNEI. The CDR3 has 17 amino acids. The CDR3 coding sequence is TGTGCCAGCAGTGGTACAGGGGAGGCTGTTACGAATCAGCCCCAGCATTTT. Its translation is CASSGTGEAVTNQPQHF.

The chain carries TRBV4-3 and TRBJ2-1, with 14 bases fitting TRBD2. Per the germline V gene, CDR1 is LGHNA and CDR2 is YSLEER. CDR3 length equals 15 residues. With V trimmed by 4 bases and J by 7 bases, 3 bases remained unmatched. CDR3 sequence reads: CASSLGTSGSNEQFF. The CDR3 coding sequence is TGCGCCAGCAGCCTGGGGACTAGCGGGAGTAATGAGCAGTTCTTC.

This sequence joins TRBV10-1 and TRBJ2-7; D call uncertain. Trimming left V 3 bases short and J 4 bases short, with 1 base between. Germline V lookup: CDR1 WNHNN, CDR2 SYGVQD (reference sequence). The CDR3 runs 10 residues. As DNA, the CDR3 is TGCGCCAGCAGTGATTACGAGCAGTACTTC. Protein sequence: CASSDYEQYF.

This clone was counted once. The chain recombines TRBV29-1 with TRBJ1-1; a possible D gene is TRBD1 (5 bases). The germline V gene has CDR1 SQVTM and CDR2 ANQGSEA. The length of the CDR3 is 14 residues. With 1 base removed from V and 6 bases from J, the gap between germline ends came to 15 bases. CDR3 sequence: CSVEGDQGLPEAFF. The CDR3 DNA sequence: TGCAGCGTTGAAGGAGACCAGGGTCTACCTGAAGCTTTCTTT.

There are a few counts of this clone. The chain combines TRBV27 with TRBJ1-5; tentative D call: TRBD1 (5 bases). Germline values: CDR1 MNHEY, CDR2 SMNVEV (reference sequence). This CDR3 is 12 amino acids long. The V end lost 10 bases, the J end lost 5 bases, and 12 bases lay between the germline ends. CDR3 nucleotides: TGTGCCACCCCGACAGATTATCAGCCCCAGCATTTT. This sequence encodes CATPTDYQPQHF.